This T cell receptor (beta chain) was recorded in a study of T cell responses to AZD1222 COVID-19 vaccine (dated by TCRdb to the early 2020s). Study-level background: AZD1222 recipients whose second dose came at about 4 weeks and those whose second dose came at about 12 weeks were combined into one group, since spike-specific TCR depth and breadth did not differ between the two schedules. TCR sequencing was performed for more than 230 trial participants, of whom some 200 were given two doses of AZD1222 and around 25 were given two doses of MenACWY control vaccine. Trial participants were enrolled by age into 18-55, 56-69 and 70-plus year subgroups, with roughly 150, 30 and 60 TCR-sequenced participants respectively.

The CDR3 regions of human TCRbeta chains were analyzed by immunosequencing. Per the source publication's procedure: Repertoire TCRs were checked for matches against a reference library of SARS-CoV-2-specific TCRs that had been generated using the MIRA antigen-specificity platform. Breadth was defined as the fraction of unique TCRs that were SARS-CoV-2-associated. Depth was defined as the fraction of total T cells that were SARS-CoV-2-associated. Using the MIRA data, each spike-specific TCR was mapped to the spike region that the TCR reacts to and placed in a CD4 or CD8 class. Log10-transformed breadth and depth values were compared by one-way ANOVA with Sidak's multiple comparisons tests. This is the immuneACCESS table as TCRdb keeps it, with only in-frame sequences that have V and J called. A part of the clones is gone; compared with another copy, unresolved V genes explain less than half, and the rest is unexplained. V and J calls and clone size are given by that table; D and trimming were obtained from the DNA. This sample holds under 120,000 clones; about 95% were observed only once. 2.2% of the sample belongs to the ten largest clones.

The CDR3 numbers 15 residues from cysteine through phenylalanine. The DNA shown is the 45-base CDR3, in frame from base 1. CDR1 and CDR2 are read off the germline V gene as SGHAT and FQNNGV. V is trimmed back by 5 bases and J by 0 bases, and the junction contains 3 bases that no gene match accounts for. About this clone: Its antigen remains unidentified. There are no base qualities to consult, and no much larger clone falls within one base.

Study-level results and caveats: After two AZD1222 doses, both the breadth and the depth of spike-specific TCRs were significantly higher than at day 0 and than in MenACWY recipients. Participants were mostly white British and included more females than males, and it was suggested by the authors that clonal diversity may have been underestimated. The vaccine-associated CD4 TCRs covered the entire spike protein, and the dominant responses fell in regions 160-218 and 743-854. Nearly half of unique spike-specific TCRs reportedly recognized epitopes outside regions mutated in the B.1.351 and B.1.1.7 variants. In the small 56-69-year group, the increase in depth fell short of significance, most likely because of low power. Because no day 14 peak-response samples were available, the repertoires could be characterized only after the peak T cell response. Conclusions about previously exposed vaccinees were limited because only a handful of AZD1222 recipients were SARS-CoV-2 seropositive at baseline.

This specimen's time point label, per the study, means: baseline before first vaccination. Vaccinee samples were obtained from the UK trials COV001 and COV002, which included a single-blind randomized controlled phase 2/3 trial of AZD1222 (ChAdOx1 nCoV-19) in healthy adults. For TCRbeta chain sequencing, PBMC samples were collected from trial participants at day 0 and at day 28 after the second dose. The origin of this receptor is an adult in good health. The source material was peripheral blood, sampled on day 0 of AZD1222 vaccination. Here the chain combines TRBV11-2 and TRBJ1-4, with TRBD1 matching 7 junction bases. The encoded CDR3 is CASSQTGATNEKLFF. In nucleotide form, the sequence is TGTGCCAGCAGCCAAACAGGGGCAACTAATGAAAAACTGTTTTTT.